Included here is one TCR beta chain sequence, with context. Its matching antigen is unknown. This CDR3 has 15 amino acids. The germline V gene has CDR1 SGDLS and CDR2 YYNGEE. V lost 0 bases and J lost 5, with 14 bases in between. This sample was included in a study of shared clonotypes between healthy human individuals. Notes on the study in general: As a rule, naive subsets had a larger estimated richness than memory subsets.

Per the original data handling: With immunoSEQ giving junction-only sequences and no quality scores, filtering differed. This table comes from immunoSEQ multiplex PCR, and its TCRdb copy is limited to in-frame clones, with some not included. That table furnishes V, J and clone size, whereas the DNA furnished D and trimming. The sample has about 2 million clones; 90% to 95% are singletons. Recent acute infections and vaccinations were absent in the healthy HIV-negative adult donors. Sequencing was done on a sample of naive CD4+ T cells sorted from blood. Specified subset: CD45RA+ positively selected. The V gene is TRBV9, the J gene TRBJ2-5; D is uncertain. The TCR sequence derives from a man aged 18 to 35 in good health. The CDR3: CASSVGIGQVETQYF. CDR3 nucleotides: TGTGCCAGCAGCGTAGGCATCGGGCAGGTGGAGACCCAGTACTTC.